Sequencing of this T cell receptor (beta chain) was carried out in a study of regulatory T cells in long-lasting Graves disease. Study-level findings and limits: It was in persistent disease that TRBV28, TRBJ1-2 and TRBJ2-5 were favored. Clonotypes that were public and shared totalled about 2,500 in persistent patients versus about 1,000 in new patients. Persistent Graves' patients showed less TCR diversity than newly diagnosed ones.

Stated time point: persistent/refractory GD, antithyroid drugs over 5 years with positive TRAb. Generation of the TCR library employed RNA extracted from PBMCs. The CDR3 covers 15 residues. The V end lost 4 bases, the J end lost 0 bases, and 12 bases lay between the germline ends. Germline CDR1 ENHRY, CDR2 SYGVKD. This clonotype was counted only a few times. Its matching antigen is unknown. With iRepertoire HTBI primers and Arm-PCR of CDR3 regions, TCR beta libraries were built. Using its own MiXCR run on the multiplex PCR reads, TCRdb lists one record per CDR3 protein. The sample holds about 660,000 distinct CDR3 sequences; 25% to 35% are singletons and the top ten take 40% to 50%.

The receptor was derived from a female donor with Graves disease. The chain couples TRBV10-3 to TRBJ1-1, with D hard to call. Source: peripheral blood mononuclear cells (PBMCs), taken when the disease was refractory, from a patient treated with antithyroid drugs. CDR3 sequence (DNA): TGTGCCATCAGTGGAAGCCAGATCATGAACACTGAAGCTTTCTTT. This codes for CAISGSQIMNTEAFF.